Shown below are 6 T cell receptor beta chains from a single sample sequenced in a study of identical twins. Each CDR3 protein gets one entry after TCRdb re-called the 5' RACE reads with MiXCR. Among hundreds of thousands of distinct CDR3 sequences listed, 20% to 25% were seen once. The sample was also reused in another study, on yellow fever vaccine responses in identical twins.

Sequencing input: CD4+ T cells sorted from blood. These receptors came from a woman aged 18-29 years in good health.

In its sample, this clonotype was seen a few times. CDR3 sequence: CAISTQQGAGYEQYF. CDR3 nucleotides: TGTGCCATCAGTACGCAGCAGGGGGCCGGCTACGAGCAGTACTTC. The chain couples TRBV10-3 to TRBJ2-7; 8 nucleotides agree with TRBD1. The CDR3 spans 15 residues. The germline gives CDR1 ENHRY, CDR2 SYGVKD. Trimming removed 5 bases from V and 3 bases from J; junction bases left unmatched: 9.

The V call is TRBV20-1, the J call TRBJ1-5; D is unresolved. CDR3 length equals 11 residues. V was cut by 7 bases and J by 3 bases, with 7 bases left in between. Germline-derived CDR1 and CDR2 are DFQATT and SNEGSKA (reference sequence). The CDR3 DNA reads as TGCAGTGTCGAGCCCAATCAGCCCCAGCATTTT. Translating gives CSVEPNQPQHF.

The sample holds a few counts of this clonotype. This rearrangement joins TRBV5-1 to TRBJ2-1, with 7 bases matching TRBD2. Per the germline V gene, CDR1 is SGHRS and CDR2 is YFSETQ. CDR3 length: 16 residues. After removal of 4 bases from V and 9 bases from J, the junction contained 16 bases not matched to a gene. CDR3 loop: CASSLEAGLQTGEQFF. The DNA of the CDR3 is TGCGCCAGCAGCCTAGAAGCGGGACTGCAAACAGGTGAGCAGTTCTTC.

The genes are TRBV7-9 and TRBJ2-5; tentatively, D is TRBD2 (6 bases). This CDR3 region has 12 residues. Germline CDR1 reads SEHNR; CDR2 reads FQNEAQ (reference sequence). Trimming stripped 6 bases from V and 3 bases from J, with 8 bases between. CDR3 bases: TGTGCCAGCAGACAGCGGGAAGAGACCCAGTACTTC. Protein: CASRQREETQYF.

This clonotype was picked up a small number of times. The chain uses TRBV4-1 and TRBJ1-5, with no clear D. From germline, CDR1 is MGHRA and CDR2 YSYEKL. V dropped 1 base and J dropped 8 bases, with 9 bases sitting between them. The CDR3 covers 13 residues. The CDR3 loop reads CASSQGRLEPQHF. In DNA form, the CDR3 reads TGCGCCAGCAGCCAAGGCCGTTTAGAGCCCCAGCATTTT.

The chain joins TRBV12-3 or TRBV12-4 to TRBJ2-2; TRBD2 agrees at 9 bases. The CDR3 is 15 residues long. Unmatched junction bases numbered 4, after V lost 3 bases and J lost 5 bases. For the CDR3, the DNA is TGTGCCAGCAGTTTTGGGCTAGCGGGGACCGGGGAGCTGTTTTTT. Translated, it gives CASSFGLAGTGELFF.